The 11 T cell receptor beta chains presented below share a single source sample, sequenced in a study of T-cell memory formation after mild COVID-19. TCRdb analysed the 5' RACE reads with MiXCR anew, one entry per CDR3 protein. Of under 650,000 distinct CDR3 sequences listed, approximately 18% are singletons. The sample was PBMCs or a T cell subset sorted from them (not recorded which). The receptors stem from an adult woman who had mild COVID-19 (a few samples of this study predate the infection). Cell type and time point are not known.

This clonotype was picked up many times. The rearrangement joins TRBV6-6 to TRBJ2-2; the match to TRBD1 covers 9 bases. J lost 5 bases, V lost 0 bases, and 1 base had no gene match. There are 15 residues in the CDR3. CDR1 and CDR2 from the germline V gene are MNHNY and SVGAGI (reference sequence). The CDR3 bases are TGTGCCAGCAGTTACTCGACAGGGGGAACCGGGGAGCTGTTTTTT. Its protein product is CASSYSTGGTGELFF.

This chain joins TRBV7-2 and TRBJ2-7; D uncertain. Germline lookup yields CDR1 SGHTA and CDR2 FQGNSA. V gave up 2 bases and J gave up 2 bases, with 7 bases separating them. This CDR3 has 13 residues. CDR3 loop: CASSLQSTYEQYF. CDR3 DNA: TGTGCCAGCAGCTTACAATCAACCTACGAGCAGTACTTC.

The V call is TRBV11-2, the J call TRBJ2-1; 13 positions match TRBD2. CDR1 and CDR2 (germline): SGHAT, FQNNGV. This CDR3 is built from 16 residues. V trimming: 4 bases; J trimming: 9 bases; junction bases outside the gene matches: 9. The CDR3 region has the DNA TGTGCCAGCAGCTCCACACTAGCGGGAGGGGTGCTTGAGCAGTTCTTC. Protein sequence: CASSSTLAGGVLEQFF.

The sample holds a few counts of this clonotype. V is TRBV5-1 and J is TRBJ2-2; no definite D call. This CDR3 is built from 15 residues. Trimming took off 0 bases at V and 5 bases at J, with 11 bases between the two ends. Germline V lookup: CDR1 SGHRS, CDR2 YFSETQ. The CDR3 nucleotides are TGCGCCAGCAGCTTGGCTGAGCTACAGACCGGGGAGCTGTTTTTT. It yields the protein CASSLAELQTGELFF.

There are many counts of this clonotype. The J gene is TRBJ1-5, the V gene TRBV20-1; TRBD1 might be the D (5 bases). The CDR3 runs 14 residues. Germline values: CDR1 DFQATT, CDR2 SNEGSKA (reference sequence). Between the trimmed V and J ends, which lost 1 base and 3 bases, there was a span of 10 bases. CDR3 sequence reads: CSARGPGYNQPQHF. The CDR3 region has the DNA TGCAGTGCTAGAGGGCCAGGGTACAATCAGCCCCAGCATTTT.

This clonotype has more than one count but fewer than ten. The V call is TRBV7-2, the J call TRBJ2-1; D may be TRBD2 (6 bases). CDR1 is SGHTA, CDR2 FQGNSA, per germline. The germline V and J ends were trimmed by 4 bases and 6 bases, with 13 bases remaining between them. The CDR3 spans 14 residues. The CDR3 bases are TGTGCCAGCAGCTCGCCGGGAGTACCCAATGAGCAGTTCTTC. Translated, it gives CASSSPGVPNEQFF. The variable domain in full, with the rest retrieved from reference TRBV7-2 and TRBJ2-1, is GAGVSQSPSNKVTEKGKDVELRCDPISGHTALYWYRQSLGQGLEFLIYFQGNSAPDKSGLPSDRFSAERTGGSVSTLTIQRTQQEDSAVYLCASSSPGVPNEQFFGPGTRLTVL.

The chain couples TRBV29-1 to TRBJ1-5; D gene uncertain. V lost 7 bases to trimming and J lost 0 bases, with 7 bases between them. The CDR3 runs to 12 residues. Germline CDR1 reads SQVTM; CDR2 reads ANQGSEA. The CDR3 sequence is CSAQNSNQPQHF. CDR3 DNA sequence: TGCAGCGCCCAGAATAGCAATCAGCCCCAGCATTTT.

The chain links TRBV7-9 to TRBJ2-3; 10 bases are a match to TRBD2. The CDR3 covers 16 residues. V was pared by 5 bases and J by 2 bases, with 7 bases of the junction left unmatched. The germline V gene encodes CDR1 SEHNR and CDR2 FQNEAQ (reference sequence). CDR3 in amino acids: CASSPWTSGYTDTQYF. The CDR3 DNA is TGTGCCAGCAGCCCCTGGACTAGCGGATACACAGATACGCAGTATTTT.

This clonotype was detected a few times. The chain combines TRBV7-6 with TRBJ1-2; tentatively, D is TRBD1 (5 bases). The CDR3 covers 17 residues. Germline CDR1 reads SGHVS; CDR2 reads FNYEAQ. V lost 1 base and J 3 bases, leaving 18 bases between the germline ends. This CDR3 is CASSLEAGQVLDYGYTF. CDR3 bases: TGTGCCAGCAGCTTAGAGGCGGGGCAGGTACTTGACTATGGCTACACCTTC. Combining the CDR3 with reference TRBV7-6 and TRBJ1-2 gives the whole variable domain GAGVSQSPRYKVTKRGQDVALRCDPISGHVSLYWYRQALGQGPEFLTYFNYEAQQDKSGLPNDRFSAERPEGSISTLTIQRTEQRDSAMYRCASSLEAGQVLDYGYTFGSGTRLTVV.

The sample holds a few counts of this clonotype. The chain employs TRBV7-9 and TRBJ2-3, with a tentative D call TRBD2 (5 bases). Germline V gives CDR1 SEHNR, CDR2 FQNEAQ (reference sequence). The V end lost 3 bases, the J end lost 3 bases, and 28 bases lay between the germline ends. The CDR3 spans 20 residues. CDR3 coding DNA: TGTGCCAGCAGCTTTTCCTTAAGGAGGACTCTTCCGACGGGGACAGATACGCAGTATTTT. Translated, it gives CASSFSLRRTLPTGTDTQYF.

The chain joins TRBV5-1 to TRBJ2-7, with D possibly being TRBD1 or TRBD2 (5 bases each). Germline assignment: CDR1 SGHRS and CDR2 YFSETQ. The CDR3 is 15 amino acids. Trimming removed 3 bases at V and 2 bases at J, with 15 bases between. CDR3 protein: CASSYLRDRAYEQYF. The CDR3, as DNA: TGCGCCAGCAGCTACCTCCGGGACCGAGCCTACGAGCAGTACTTC. Full variable domain (outside the CDR3, taken from reference TRBV5-1 and TRBJ2-7): KAGVTQTPRYLIKTRGQQVTLSCSPISGHRSVSWYQQTPGQGLQFLFEYFSETQRNKGNFPGRFSGRQFSNSRSEMNVSTLELGDSALYLCASSYLRDRAYEQYFGPGTRLTVT.